This T cell receptor beta chain derives from a study of vaccination effects on CD4 cells after COVID-19. ViraFEST expansion of antigen-specific CD4+ T cells with viral peptide pools preceded sequencing. Subsequent to a culture period of less than twelve days, CD4+ T cells were isolated. Everyone in the study got two shots of either the BNT162b2 or mRNA-1273 vaccine. Vaccine recipients lacked prior SARS-CoV-2 infection and had negative nucleocapsid antibodies. Some 1.9 million PBMC per well were cultured with 9 to 10 IU/ml IL-2 and roughly 10 ug/ml peptides. The authors exchanged half the medium for IL-2 medium on days 3 and 7. Overall study results and limits: Marked clonal contraction was seen in infection- and vaccine-induced clones late after vaccination.

A note on this clone: Its antigen is unidentified.

Profiling relied on immunoSEQ multiplex PCR, and the TCRdb table lists in-frame clones only, not all of them. This sample has tens of thousands of clones, with roughly 86% found just once. This clonotype originated in a human donor who received a COVID-19 vaccine. Some clones in this sample may be carry-over from other donors' samples. The source material was CD4+ T cells from PBMCs cultured with HCoV-NL63 spike peptides, sampled after COVID-19 vaccination.

The CDR3 nucleotides are TGCGCCAGCAGCTTGGGCAGGGCGATTAATGAAAAACTGTTTTTT. Translating it yields CASSLGRAINEKLFF. The chain combines TRBV5-1 with TRBJ1-4; a possible D gene is TRBD1 (5 bases). V was pared by 0 bases and J by 4 bases, with 10 bases between. From germline, CDR1 is SGHRS and CDR2 YFSETQ. The CDR3 covers 15 residues. Complete variable domain (other parts from reference TRBV5-1 and TRBJ1-4): KAGVTQTPRYLIKTRGQQVTLSCSPISGHRSVSWYQQTPGQGLQFLFEYFSETQRNKGNFPGRFSGRQFSNSRSEMNVSTLELGDSALYLCASSLGRAINEKLFFGSGTQLSVL.